This TCR beta chain derives from a study of cytomegalovirus exposure and HLA in healthy donors. The junction had 5 bases not matched to a gene; V was cut back by 5 bases and J by 5 bases. The CDR3 extends over 15 amino acids. Germline V gene data show CDR1 as MDHEN and CDR2 as SYDVKM. 13 Jbeta primers and 60 Vbeta primers were used for the PCR. Clones were sequenced by immunoSEQ multiplex PCR, and TCRdb holds only the in-frame ones, with some missing. The sample lists over 150,000 clones; approximately 81% were seen once. This chain links TRBV28 with TRBJ2-1; 11 bases are a match to TRBD2. The sequencing input was PBMCs. The receptor was isolated from a man between 18 and 29 years old in good health and CMV-seronegative. CDR3 amino acids: CASSAPGLADNEQFF. The CDR3 coding sequence is TGTGCCAGCAGTGCCCCGGGACTAGCGGACAATGAGCAGTTCTTC.